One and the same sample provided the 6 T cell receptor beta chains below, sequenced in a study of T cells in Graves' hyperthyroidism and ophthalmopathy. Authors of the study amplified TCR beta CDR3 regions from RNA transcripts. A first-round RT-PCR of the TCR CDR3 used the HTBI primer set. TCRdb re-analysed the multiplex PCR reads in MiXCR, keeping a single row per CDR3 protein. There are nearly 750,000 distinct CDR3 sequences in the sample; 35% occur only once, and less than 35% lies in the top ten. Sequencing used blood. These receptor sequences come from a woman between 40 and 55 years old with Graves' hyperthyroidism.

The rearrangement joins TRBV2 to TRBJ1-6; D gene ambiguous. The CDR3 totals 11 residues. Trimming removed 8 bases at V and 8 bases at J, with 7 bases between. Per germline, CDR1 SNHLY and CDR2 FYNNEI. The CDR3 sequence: CASLVDSPLHF. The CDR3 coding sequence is TGTGCCAGCTTAGTAGATTCACCCCTCCACTTT.

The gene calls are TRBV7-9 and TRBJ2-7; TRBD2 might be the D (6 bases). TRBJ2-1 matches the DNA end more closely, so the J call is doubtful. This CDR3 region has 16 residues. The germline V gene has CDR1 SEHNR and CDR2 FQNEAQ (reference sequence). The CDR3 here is CASSLERWDSLNEQFF. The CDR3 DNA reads TGTGCCAGCAGCTTAGAACGTTGGGACTCCCTAAATGAGCAGTTCTTC.

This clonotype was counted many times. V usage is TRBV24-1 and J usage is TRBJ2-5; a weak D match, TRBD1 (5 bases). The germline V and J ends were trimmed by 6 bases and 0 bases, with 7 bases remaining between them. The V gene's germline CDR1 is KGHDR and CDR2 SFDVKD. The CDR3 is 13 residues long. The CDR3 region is CATSNRYQETQYF. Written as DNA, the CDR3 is TGTGCCACCAGTAACAGGTACCAAGAGACCCAGTACTTC.

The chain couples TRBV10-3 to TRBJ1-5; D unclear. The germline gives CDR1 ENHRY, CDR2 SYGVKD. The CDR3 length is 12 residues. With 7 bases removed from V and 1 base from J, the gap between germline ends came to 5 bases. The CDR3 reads CAITYSNQPQHF. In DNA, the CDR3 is TGTGCCATCACGTACAGCAATCAGCCCCAGCATTTT.

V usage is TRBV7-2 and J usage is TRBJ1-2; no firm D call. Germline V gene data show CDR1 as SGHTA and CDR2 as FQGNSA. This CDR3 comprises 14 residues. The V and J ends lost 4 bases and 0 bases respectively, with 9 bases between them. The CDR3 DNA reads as TGTGCCAGCAGCTCCGAGGCACCTAACTATGGCTACACCTTC. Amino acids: CASSSEAPNYGYTF.

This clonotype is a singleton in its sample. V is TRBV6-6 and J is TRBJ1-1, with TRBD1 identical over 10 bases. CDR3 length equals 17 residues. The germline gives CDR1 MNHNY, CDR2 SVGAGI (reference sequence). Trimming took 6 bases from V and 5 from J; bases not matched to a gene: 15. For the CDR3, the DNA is TGTGCCAGCAGCTACCCTCCGGGACAGGGGATGTGGACTGAAGCTTTCTTT. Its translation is CASSYPPGQGMWTEAFF.